These T cell receptor beta chains were read from a single sample in a study of T cells in Graves' hyperthyroidism and ophthalmopathy. Each CDR3 protein gets one entry after TCRdb re-called the multiplex PCR reads with MiXCR. The table includes some 770,000 distinct CDR3 sequences, about a sixth detected once. Sequenced material: blood. The receptors originated from a man younger than 30 with Graves' hyperthyroidism. The CDR3 runs from the conserved cysteine through the conserved F or W. The D gene is left open where the match is weak. Some rows mark clone size as missing; the rest say once, few, many or name a class of expanded clone.

j_call d_call v_call clone_size cdr3_aa cdr3_nt
TRBJ1-5 . TRBV7-9 many CASSTDRIVGQPQHF TGTGCCAGCAGCACGGACCGGATAGTGGGTCAGCCCCAGCATTTT
TRBJ2-7 TRBD2 TRBV28 many CASSHLAGTYEQYF TGTGCCAGCAGTCACCTAGCGGGAACCTACGAGCAGTACTTC
TRBJ2-5 . TRBV20-1 . CSARPSREHGTQYF TGCAGTGCCAGGCCTAGCCGGGAGCATGGGACCCAGTACTTC
TRBJ1-1 . TRBV6-1 . CASGQGGRTTEAFF TGTGCCAGCGGTCAGGGCGGAAGAACCACTGAAGCTTTCTTT
TRBJ2-5 TRBD2 TRBV20-1 . CSALAGVSETQYF TGCAGTGCCCTAGCGGGAGTCTCGGAGACCCAGTACTTC
TRBJ2-4 TRBD1 TRBV28 few CASREPDDRVKNIQYF TGTGCCAGCAGAGAACCAGACGACAGGGTCAAAAACATTCAGTACTTC
TRBJ2-7 . TRBV6-5 . CASSYGSRETSYEQYF TGTGCCAGCAGTTACGGGAGCAGGGAGACTTCCTACGAGCAGTACTTC
TRBJ2-1 TRBD2 TRBV27 . CASSFASGRTSVGIYNEQFF TGTGCCAGCAGTTTCGCGAGCGGGAGAACTTCGGTGGGCATCTACAATGAGCAGTTCTTC
TRBJ2-7 . TRBV28 few CASSPLSVDYEQYF TGTGCCAGCAGTCCACTCAGCGTAGACTACGAGCAGTACTTC
TRBJ2-3 TRBD1 TRBV28 many CASRQEDRLTDTQYF TGTGCCAGCAGGCAGGAGGACAGGCTTACAGATACGCAGTATTTT
TRBJ2-1 . TRBV10-3 few CAISRELGEQFF TGTGCCATCTCCCGGGAGCTGGGTGAGCAGTTCTTC
TRBJ2-7 . TRBV10-3 few CAISEKDRDEQYF TGTGCCATCAGTGAGAAGGATAGGGACGAGCAGTACTTC
TRBJ2-3 . TRBV7-2 many CASTVKVRKDTQYF TGTGCCAGCACGGTAAAAGTCCGGAAAGATACGCAGTATTTT
TRBJ2-1 . TRBV2 many CASRGVRSYNEQFF TGTGCCAGCAGAGGGGTCAGGTCGTACAATGAGCAGTTCTTC
TRBJ2-7 . TRBV27 . CASSSSGPNYEQYF TGTGCCAGCAGTTCCTCGGGACCAAACTACGAGCAGTACTTC
TRBJ2-4 . TRBV2 many CASSEPGALAKNIQYF TGTGCCAGCAGTGAACCGGGGGCTCTAGCCAAAAACATTCAGTACTTC
TRBJ2-7 . TRBV7-2 many CASSPSSTSYEQYF TGTGCCAGCAGCCCGTCTAGCACCTCCTACGAGCAGTACTTC
TRBJ2-2 . TRBV19 . CASSILGSTGELFF TGTGCCAGTAGTATATTAGGGAGCACCGGGGAGCTGTTTTTT
TRBJ2-7 . TRBV30 few CAWSNDGEQYF TGTGCCTGGAGTAATGACGGCGAGCAGTACTTC
TRBJ2-7 . TRBV28 many CASGADSTYEQYF TGTGCCAGCGGAGCGGACAGTACCTACGAGCAGTACTTC
TRBJ2-1 TRBD2 TRBV27 many CASSLGLAGIPSSYNEQFF TGTGCCAGCAGTCTGGGACTAGCGGGGATCCCGAGCTCCTACAATGAGCAGTTCTTC
TRBJ2-7 . TRBV28 many CASSLLGYNEQYF TGTGCCAGCAGTTTACTCGGGTATAACGAGCAGTACTTC
TRBJ2-1 . TRBV5-1 . CASSFDSVSYNEQFF TGCGCCAGCAGCTTCGACTCGGTCTCCTACAATGAGCAGTTCTTC
TRBJ2-7 TRBD2 TRBV19 few CASSTLAGVDYEQYF TGTGCCAGTAGTACCTTAGCGGGAGTGGACTACGAGCAGTACTTC
TRBJ2-1 TRBD2 TRBV7-9 many CASSPLDGGPSGGYNEQFF TGTGCCAGCAGCCCGTTAGACGGAGGGCCTAGCGGAGGGTACAATGAGCAGTTCTTC
TRBJ1-2 TRBD1 TRBV2 . CASSAGGGLSGYTF TGTGCCAGCAGTGCAGGGGGCGGGCTCTCTGGCTACACCTTC
TRBJ2-3 TRBD1 TRBV12-5 once CASGFRDRGPDTQYF TGTGCTAGTGGTTTCCGGGACAGGGGCCCAGATACGCAGTATTTT
TRBJ1-2 TRBD1 TRBV2 many CASSGDRKYGYTF TGTGCCAGCAGTGGGGACAGGAAGTACGGCTACACCTTC
TRBJ2-3 . TRBV7-9 many CASSTPDATDTQYF TGTGCCAGCAGCACCCCCGACGCCACAGATACGCAGTATTTT
TRBJ2-1 TRBD2 TRBV28 many CASSLERDEQFF TGTGCCAGCAGTTTGGAGCGGGACGAGCAGTTCTTC
TRBJ2-1 . TRBV7-2 once CASSPFGAGTSYNEQFF TGTGCCAGCAGCCCCTTCGGGGCGGGGACCTCCTACAATGAGCAGTTCTTC
TRBJ2-4 . TRBV15 . CATSPNIQNIQYF TGTGCCACCAGCCCCAACATTCAAAACATTCAGTACTTC
TRBJ1-4 TRBD1 TRBV2 many CASRKIRLMDREEKLFF TGTGCCAGCAGGAAGATTCGTCTCATGGACAGGGAAGAAAAACTGTTTTTT
TRBJ2-3 TRBD2 TRBV7-3 . CASSPSLAGGTTDTQYF TGTGCCAGCAGCCCGTCACTAGCGGGAGGTACCACAGATACGCAGTATTTT
TRBJ2-3 TRBD1 TRBV10-3 many CAIRDGTGDSDTQYF TGTGCCATCAGGGACGGGACAGGAGATTCAGATACGCAGTATTTT
TRBJ2-1 . TRBV5-1 . CASSLSPDRTHGEQFF TGCGCCAGCAGCTTGTCCCCCGACAGGACCCACGGTGAGCAGTTCTTC